This passage covers 2 T cell receptor beta chains from one sample sequenced in a study of cytomegalovirus exposure and HLA in healthy donors. 60 Vbeta and 13 Jbeta primers were used in PCR. TCRdb keeps only in-frame clones here, not all; method: immunoSEQ multiplex PCR. Of some 190,000 clones in the sample, about 85% were seen once. Source material: PBMCs. These receptors all stem from a girl aged 5 to 17 in good health and CMV-seropositive.

CDR3 sequence reads: CASSLDAAGDTDTQYF. The DNA of the CDR3 is TGCGCCAGCAGCTTGGATGCGGCGGGAGACACAGATACGCAGTATTTT. The rearrangement links TRBV5-1 to TRBJ2-3; 7 positions match TRBD2. CDR1 SGHRS and CDR2 YFSETQ come from the germline V gene. The CDR3 length is 16 residues. V gave up 0 bases and J gave up 2 bases; unmatched junction bases: 6.

The chain's CDR3 is CASSLDRDQPQHF. Here the CDR3 DNA reads TGTGCCAGCAGCTTGGACAGGGATCAGCCCCAGCATTTT. The chain carries TRBV5-4 and TRBJ1-5, with D tentatively TRBD1 (6 bases). The germline gives CDR1 SGHNT, CDR2 YYREEE (reference sequence). The V end lost 0 bases, the J end lost 5 bases, and 6 bases lay between the germline ends. The length of the CDR3 is 13 residues. The full variable domain, in which reference TRBV5-4 and TRBJ1-5 provide the parts outside the CDR3, is ETGVTQSPTHLIKTRGQQVTLRCSSQSGHNTVSWYQQALGQGPQFIFQYYREEENGRGNFPPRFSGLQFPNYSSELNVNALELDDSALYLCASSLDRDQPQHFGDGTRLSIL.